The present T cell receptor (beta chain) was sequenced within a study of T cell changes during pregnancy in multiple sclerosis. TCRdb keeps only in-frame clones here, not all; method: immunoSEQ multiplex PCR. The sample carries approximately 47,000 clones, about 90% recorded once. V was clipped by 8 bases and J by 8 bases; unmatched bases: 15. The CDR3 spans 14 residues. CDR1 and CDR2 from the germline V gene are SQVTM and ANQGSEA. The chain has TRBV29-1 and TRBJ2-1; 7 bases map to TRBD2. The specimen was peripheral blood, collected in the first trimester of pregnancy. This clonotype originated in a female donor with multiple sclerosis, enrolled in a pregnancy study. As DNA, the CDR3 is TGCAGCACCCCCTCGGGACTACGGGCGCATGAGCAGTTCTTC. This encodes CSTPSGLRAHEQFF.